This T cell receptor (beta chain) came from a study of blood T cells in healthy people across ages. Study-level findings and limits: TCR beta diversity, measured per million T cells, fell in a roughly linear way with age. There was no known CMV status for donors, so expanded clonotype changes were possibly confounded.

This clonotype has only a few counts. Its specificity is unknown. Isolation yielded PBMCs, at least 6 million per sample, in every case. J lost 3 bases, V lost 4 bases, and 6 bases had no gene match. This CDR3 has 15 residues. Germline lookup yields CDR1 SGHRS and CDR2 YFSETQ. PCR was performed a second time for roughly 7 to 11 cycles using a sample-barcoded 5' primer and a J-beta primer mix. TCRdb re-derived calls from the 5' RACE reads in MiXCR, one entry per CDR3 protein. Altogether approximately 730,000 distinct CDR3 sequences are present, about 55% being singletons, with the ten largest covering under 50%.

The specimen sequenced was blood. The rearrangement joins TRBV5-1 to TRBJ2-5; 10 positions agree with TRBD2. This clonotype was obtained from a man older than 75 in good health. CDR3 bases: TGCGCCAGCAGCACTAGCGGGATGGTAGAAGAGACCCAGTACTTC. Amino acids: CASSTSGMVEETQYF.